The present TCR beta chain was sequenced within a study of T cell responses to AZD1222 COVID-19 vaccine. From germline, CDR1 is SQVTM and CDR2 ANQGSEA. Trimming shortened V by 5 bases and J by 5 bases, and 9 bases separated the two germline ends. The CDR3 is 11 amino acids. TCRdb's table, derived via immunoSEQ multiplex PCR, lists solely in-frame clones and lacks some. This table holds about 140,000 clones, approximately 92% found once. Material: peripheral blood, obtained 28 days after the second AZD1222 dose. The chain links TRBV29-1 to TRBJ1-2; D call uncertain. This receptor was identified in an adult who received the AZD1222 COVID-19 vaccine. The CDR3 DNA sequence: TGCAGCGTTTATCAAGGGTATGGCTACACCTTC. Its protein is CSVYQGYGYTF.